This T cell receptor (beta chain) appears in the sequencing data of a study of cytomegalovirus exposure and HLA in healthy donors. The donors (healthy individuals) were bone marrow donors. The table lists this clone with a few counts. V lost 0 bases and J lost 1, with 9 bases in between. This CDR3 is 15 amino acids long. Per germline, CDR1 KGHSH and CDR2 LQKENI. 60 Vbeta and 13 Jbeta primers were used in PCR. Methods used by the authors: Approximately 87 million unique TCR beta chains, some 11 million shared, were counted in a later analysis. TCRdb's table, derived via immunoSEQ multiplex PCR, lists solely in-frame clones and lacks some. From that table come the V and J calls and clone size; the DNA was used to work out D and trimming. The profile shows 200,000 or so clones, approximately 78% of them singletons.

The sample comprised PBMCs. The source of this sequence is a male donor in good health and CMV-seronegative. V gene TRBV18 combines with J gene TRBJ2-5; D might be TRBD2 (6 bases). The CDR3 protein is CASSPPGGVQETQYF. CDR3 nucleotide sequence: TGTGCCAGCTCACCACCCGGGGGAGTCCAAGAGACCCAGTACTTC.